The entry below gives a single TCR beta chain sequence along with its context. Antigen: not known. Autoimmune disease history or systemic immunosuppression disqualified patients. With 3 bases removed from V and 3 bases from J, the gap between germline ends came to 9 bases. CDR3 length: 13 amino acids. Germline V gene sequence: CDR1 MNHEY, CDR2 SMNVEV (reference sequence). The method was immunoSEQ multiplex PCR; TCRdb's version includes in-frame clones alone and lacks a portion of them. The data hold about 25,000 clones, with roughly 93% observed a single time. These data are taken from a study of OX40 agonist ivuxolimab in advanced cancers. Overall study context: Ivuxolimab is an agonistic anti-OX40 (CD134) antibody, and patients were treated with it. Dose-escalation patients were diagnosed with hepatocellular carcinoma, melanoma, renal cell cancer or head and neck cancer.

Regarding the study as a whole: The study observed clonal expansion of CD4+ and CD8+ blood T cells by week 6 at 0.1 to 3.0 mg/kg.

The chain links TRBV27 to TRBJ2-7; D could derive from TRBD1 or TRBD2 (5 bases each). The TCR was taken from an adult with an advanced solid tumor such as melanoma, head and neck, liver or kidney cancer. This sample comprised CD4+ or CD8+ T cells sorted from blood, obtained in a trial of the OX40 agonist ivuxolimab. CDR3 sequence (DNA): TGTGCCAGCAGTTTCAAGGGGAGCTACGAGCAGTACTTC. Its translation is CASSFKGSYEQYF.